This TCR beta chain was retrieved from a study of T cells expressing NK-cell markers. Germline V gene data show CDR1 as MDHEN and CDR2 as SYDVKM. The CDR3 covers 16 residues. Turning to this clonotype: What it recognizes is unknown.

Study results and caveats: The CD3+CD56-NKG2C+ fraction was also led by these clonotypes in several donors.

TCRdb reanalyzed the 5' RACE reads and collapses them to one entry per CDR3 protein, without DNA. The repertoire table contains 500,000 to 600,000 distinct CDR3 sequences. The chain employs TRBV28 and TRBJ2-1; the D call of TRBD1 rests on TCRdb alone, since no DNA is present to check it. Sequenced: blood T cells: a sorted CD56 or NKG2C T cell subset, CD4+ or CD8+ T cells, or bulk PBMC T cells (not recorded which). The sequence derives from a man aged 18 to 30 in good health. The CDR3 loop is CASSLWDRVEYNEQFF.